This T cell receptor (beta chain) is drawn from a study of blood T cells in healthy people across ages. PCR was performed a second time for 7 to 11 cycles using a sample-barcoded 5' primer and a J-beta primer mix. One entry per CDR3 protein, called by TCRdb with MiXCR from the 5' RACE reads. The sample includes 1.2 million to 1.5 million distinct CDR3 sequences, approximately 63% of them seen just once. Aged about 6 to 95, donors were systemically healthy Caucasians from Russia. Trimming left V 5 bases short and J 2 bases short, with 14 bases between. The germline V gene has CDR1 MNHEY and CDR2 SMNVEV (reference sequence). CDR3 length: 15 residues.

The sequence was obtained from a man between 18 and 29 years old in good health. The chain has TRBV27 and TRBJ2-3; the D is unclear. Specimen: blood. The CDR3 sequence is CASSLGSHHTDTQYF. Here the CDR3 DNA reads TGTGCCAGCAGTCTAGGTAGCCATCACACAGATACGCAGTATTTT.